The next 28 T cell receptor beta chains were all read from a single sample in a study of neoadjuvant anti-PD-1 for oral cavity cancer. The repertoire was sequenced with immunoSEQ multiplex PCR; TCRdb's copy has only in-frame clones and lacks some. The sample carries just over 7,000 clones, approximately 82% recorded once. The source was PBMCs, collected before nivolumab (anti-PD-1) treatment. All receptors derive from a person aged 35 to 85 with oral cavity squamous cell carcinoma.

This clone was observed a handful of times. The chain uses TRBV6-5 and TRBJ1-6; D possibly corresponds to TRBD1 (6 bases). The germline V gene has CDR1 MNHEY and CDR2 SVGAGI. Trimming removed 5 bases at V and 8 bases at J, with 10 bases between. The CDR3 contains 13 residues. CDR3 region: CASSNREDSPLHF. CDR3 in DNA: TGTGCCAGCAGTAACAGGGAGGATTCACCCCTCCACTTT.

The chain uses TRBV6-1 and TRBJ1-5; 7 bases line up with TRBD1. The CDR3 covers 19 residues. CDR1 and CDR2 from the germline V gene are MNHNS and SASEGT. Unmatched junction bases numbered 15, after V lost 0 bases and J lost 4 bases. CDR3 amino acids: CASSEALQWDSRLNQPQHF. The CDR3, as DNA: TGTGCCAGCAGTGAAGCCCTTCAATGGGACAGCAGACTTAATCAGCCCCAGCATTTT.

In nucleotides, the CDR3 is TGTGCCAGCAGCTTAGTGGGGACAGGGGGCATGAACACTGAAGCTTTCTTT. This gives the protein CASSLVGTGGMNTEAFF. The V and J genes are TRBV7-2 and TRBJ1-1; 12 nucleotides align to TRBD1. Germline V CDR1 and CDR2: SGHTA, FQGNSA. The junction had 3 bases not matched to a gene; V was cut back by 1 base and J by 0 bases. The CDR3 covers 17 residues.

The V call is TRBV29-1, the J call TRBJ2-5, with D possibly matching TRBD1 (5 bases). CDR1 SQVTM and CDR2 ANQGSEA come from the germline V gene. V was shortened by 4 bases and J by 2 bases, with 11 bases between the two germline ends. The CDR3 has 13 residues. CDR3: CSVVVQGQETQYF. CDR3 nucleotides: TGCAGCGTTGTTGTGCAGGGACAAGAGACCCAGTACTTC.

This rearrangement joins TRBV27 to TRBJ1-4, with D maybe TRBD1 (5 bases). CDR1 and CDR2 (germline): MNHEY, SMNVEV (reference sequence). V gave up 5 bases and J gave up 6 bases, with 10 bases separating them. The CDR3 extends over 13 amino acids. CDR3 sequence (DNA): TGTGCCAGCAGTGCGTTGGGGCATGAAAAACTGTTTTTT. It encodes CASSALGHEKLFF.

This chain links TRBV10-3 with TRBJ1-2; possibly TRBD1 for D (5 bases). Trimming pared 0 bases from V and 6 bases from J, leaving 20 bases between. Germline CDR1 reads ENHRY; CDR2 reads SYGVKD. This CDR3 region has 17 residues. The CDR3 is CAISESQIRAVGDGYTF. In DNA form, the CDR3 reads TGTGCCATCAGTGAGTCCCAGATCAGGGCAGTTGGTGATGGCTACACCTTC.

V is TRBV13 and J is TRBJ2-1, with TRBD1 matching over 7 bases. Trimming at V came to 0 bases and at J to 4 bases, leaving 3 bases not matched to a gene. The germline CDR1 and CDR2 sequences are PRHDT and FYEKMQ (reference sequence). This CDR3 has 15 residues. The CDR3 loop is CASSLGGTEYNEQFF. The CDR3, as DNA: TGTGCCAGCAGCTTAGGTGGGACAGAGTACAATGAGCAGTTCTTC.

The chain combines TRBV7-2 with TRBJ1-2, with D perhaps matching TRBD1 (5 bases). V gave up 1 base and J gave up 5 bases, with 17 bases separating them. CDR3 length: 16 residues. Germline V gene lookup returns CDR1 SGHTA and CDR2 FQGNSA. The CDR3 bases are TGTGCCAGCAGCTTAGACCCGGGGCTGGGAGGGTATGGCTACACCTTC. It codes for CASSLDPGLGGYGYTF.

This chain uses TRBV5-6 with TRBJ2-5; a weak D match, TRBD1 (6 bases). The length of the CDR3 is 15 residues. Between the trimmed V and J ends, which lost 3 bases and 3 bases, there was a span of 15 bases. The germline V gene encodes CDR1 SGHDT and CDR2 YYEEEE. The CDR3 nucleotides read TGTGCCAGCAGCTCACTGTTACAGGGAGAAGAGACCCAGTACTTC. It yields the protein CASSSLLQGEETQYF.

The rearrangement uses TRBV7-2 and TRBJ2-1, with D perhaps being TRBD1 or TRBD2 (6 bases each). Germline values: CDR1 SGHTA, CDR2 FQGNSA. CDR3 length: 15 amino acids. V shed 1 base and J shed 7 bases, with 14 bases lying between them. CDR3 coding DNA: TGTGCCAGCAGCTTAGACGGGGGCTATAGGAATGAGCAGTTCTTC. The encoded protein is CASSLDGGYRNEQFF.

J is TRBJ2-1 and V is TRBV7-3; TRBD1 is a possible D gene (5 bases). Germline CDR1 SGHTA, CDR2 FQGTGA. This CDR3 contains 13 residues. Trimming pared 2 bases from V and 5 bases from J, leaving 7 bases between. The CDR3 reads CASSLSTDNEQFF. The CDR3 DNA is TGTGCCAGCAGCTTATCGACAGACAATGAGCAGTTCTTC.

CDR3: CATADPATNEKLFF. Written as DNA, the CDR3 is TGTGCCACCGCTGACCCTGCAACTAATGAAAAACTGTTTTTT. The genes are TRBV10-3 and TRBJ1-4; D call uncertain. Germline CDR1 ENHRY, CDR2 SYGVKD. This CDR3 comprises 14 residues. V lost 10 bases and J 0 bases, leaving 12 bases between the germline ends.

The chain combines TRBV6-1 with TRBJ2-7; possible D gene TRBD2, 6 bases. The germline CDR1 and CDR2 sequences are MNHNS and SASEGT. This CDR3 is 15 amino acids long. Trimming pared 1 base from V and 2 bases from J, leaving 12 bases between. CDR3 residues: CASSEDPGRTYEQYF. CDR3 coding DNA: TGTGCCAGCAGTGAAGATCCGGGGAGGACCTACGAGCAGTACTTC.

The chain couples TRBV2 to TRBJ1-5; D gene uncertain. V was cut by 6 bases and J by 1 base, with 7 bases left in between. Germline CDR1 reads SNHLY; CDR2 reads FYNNEI. The CDR3 is made up of 13 amino acids. The DNA for the CDR3 is TGTGCCAGCAGCCTCTCCAGCAATCAGCCCCAGCATTTT. Translation: CASSLSSNQPQHF.

This rearrangement joins TRBV30 to TRBJ2-7; D is unclear. Germline CDR1 and CDR2: GTSNPN and SVGIG (reference sequence). Trimming stripped 5 bases from V and 1 base from J, with 6 bases between. This CDR3 contains 11 residues. The DNA of the CDR3 is TGTGCCTGGGTCGGGTCCTACGAGCAGTACTTC. It encodes CAWVGSYEQYF.

This chain uses TRBV6-1 with TRBJ2-1, with D perhaps assigned TRBD1 or TRBD2 (5 bases each). This CDR3 comprises 18 residues. The germline gives CDR1 MNHNS, CDR2 SASEGT. Trimming removed 4 bases at V and 1 base at J, with 20 bases between. The CDR3 loop is CASSADRPGTVSYNEQFF. CDR3 bases: TGTGCCAGCAGTGCGGACCGACCCGGGACGGTATCCTACAATGAGCAGTTCTTC.

In its sample, this clone was seen once. The chain carries TRBV11-3 and TRBJ2-1; TRBD1 agrees at 11 bases. The germline CDR1 and CDR2 sequences are SGHNT and YENEEA. CDR3 length: 17 residues. The V gene end was trimmed by 1 base and the J gene end by 1 base; junction bases not matched to a gene: 3. CDR3 coding DNA: TGTGCCAGCAGCTTAGTGGGGACAGGGGGATCCTACAATGAGCAGTTCTTC. The encoded protein is CASSLVGTGGSYNEQFF.

This clone was recorded once. The genes are TRBV7-2 and TRBJ2-1; 9 bases are a match to TRBD1. This CDR3 is built from 15 residues. Germline CDR1 is SGHTA and CDR2 is FQGNSA. The trim removed 5 bases at V and 4 bases at J, leaving 6 bases unmatched. The CDR3 loop is CASSPGQGTYNEQFF. In nucleotides, the CDR3 is TGTGCCAGCAGCCCAGGACAGGGGACATACAATGAGCAGTTCTTC.

V gene TRBV6-5 combines with J gene TRBJ1-1; D gene unclear. Germline V CDR1 and CDR2: MNHEY, SVGAGI. This CDR3 spans 13 amino acids. V lost 2 bases and J lost 6, with 10 bases in between. This chain's CDR3 is CASSYLSKSEAFF. CDR3 nucleotide sequence: TGTGCCAGCAGTTACCTCTCAAAGTCTGAAGCTTTCTTT.

This chain connects TRBV27 to TRBJ2-2; 10 bases fit TRBD1. J gave up 6 bases and V 0 bases, and 4 bases lay outside the gene matches. CDR3 size: 16 residues. Germline V gives CDR1 MNHEY, CDR2 SMNVEV (reference sequence). In DNA, the CDR3 is TGTGCCAGCAGTTTATCGGGACAGGGGTTGTCCGGGGAGCTGTTTTTT. Translating it yields CASSLSGQGLSGELFF.

V is TRBV18 and J is TRBJ1-5, with D possibly being TRBD1 (5 bases). CDR1 is KGHSH and CDR2 is LQKENI in the germline V gene. V was cut by 2 bases and J by 4 bases, with 6 bases left in between. The CDR3 sequence is 13 residues long. The CDR3 DNA reads TGTGCCAGCTCACCAAAGGGGAATCAGCCCCAGCATTTT. Translation gives CASSPKGNQPQHF.

The chain couples TRBV14 to TRBJ1-1; D is undetermined. The germline V gene has CDR1 SGHDN and CDR2 FVKESK. This CDR3 spans 13 amino acids. V shed 6 bases and J shed 0 bases, with 8 bases lying between them. The CDR3 DNA reads TGTGCCAGCAGAATGATATTGAACACTGAAGCTTTCTTT. Translating it yields CASRMILNTEAFF.

The table lists this clone with a few counts. DNA for the CDR3: TGCGCCAGCAGCCTAGAGGGTCAGCCCCAGCATTTT. Its translation is CASSLEGQPQHF. V usage is TRBV4-3 and J usage is TRBJ1-5; no reliable D call. Trimming took 4 bases from V and 6 from J, leaving 7 bases between them. Germline CDR1 LGHNA, CDR2 YSLEER. This CDR3 is built from 12 residues.

This clone was observed once. J is TRBJ2-7 and V is TRBV12-5; weak D call: TRBD2 (6 bases). The CDR3 totals 13 residues. Germline assignment: CDR1 LGHNT and CDR2 FRNRAP. V gave up 2 bases and J gave up 9 bases, with 14 bases separating them. The CDR3 region is CASGLKEGGGQYF. The CDR3 DNA sequence: TGTGCTAGTGGTTTGAAGGAGGGCGGTGGGCAGTACTTC. Full variable domain (missing parts from reference TRBV12-5 and TRBJ2-7): DARVTQTPRHKVTEMGQEVTMRCQPILGHNTVFWYRQTMMQGLELLAYFRNRAPLDDSGMPKDRFSAEMPDATLATLKIQPSEPRDSAVYFCASGLKEGGGQYFGPGTRLTVT.

In DNA, the CDR3 is TGTGCCAGCAGTGACAGTGAGACAGATACGCAGTATTTT. The encoded protein is CASSDSETDTQYF. This chain joins TRBV6-4 and TRBJ2-3; no firm D call. V was cut by 2 bases and J by 3 bases, with 6 bases left in between. Per the germline V gene, CDR1 is MRHNA and CDR2 is SNTAGT. The length of the CDR3 is 13 residues.

The CDR3 protein is CASRTNGNTIYF. In nucleotides, the CDR3 is TGTGCCAGCAGGACGAATGGAAACACCATATATTTT. This chain connects TRBV19 to TRBJ1-3; D unclear. With 9 bases removed from V and 3 bases from J, the gap between germline ends came to 9 bases. CDR1 is LNHDA, CDR2 SQIVND, per germline (reference sequence). The length of the CDR3 is 12 residues.

This clone was picked up a small number of times. The chain couples TRBV27 to TRBJ1-1; D uncertain. Germline V gene data show CDR1 as MNHEY and CDR2 as SMNVEV (reference sequence). The CDR3 has 16 residues. V lost 3 bases and J 0 bases, leaving 14 bases between the germline ends. CDR3: CASSFDTASMNTEAFF. The CDR3 DNA follows: TGTGCCAGCAGTTTTGACACCGCCTCAATGAACACTGAAGCTTTCTTT.

The V gene is TRBV7-2, the J gene TRBJ2-4; perhaps TRBD2 as D (5 bases). The CDR3 sequence is 14 residues long. V was shortened by 5 bases and J by 8 bases, with 16 bases between the two germline ends. Per germline, CDR1 SGHTA and CDR2 FQGNSA. Here the CDR3 reads CASSQPPGVHIQYF. CDR3 in DNA: TGTGCCAGCAGCCAACCCCCCGGGGTACACATTCAGTACTTC.